This TCR beta chain was profiled in a study of T cell responses to AZD1222 COVID-19 vaccine. Turning to the study itself: Recipients boosted at about 4 weeks or about 12 weeks are pooled.

Whole-study findings and limits: The sample set comprised mostly white British donors with more females, and clonal diversity was possibly underestimated. Following two doses of AZD1222, Spike-specific TCR breadth and depth rose. The study found vaccine-associated CD4 TCRs spanning spike, dominant at 160-218 and 743-854.

Turning to this clone: The antigen is undetermined.

Sequencing used immunoSEQ multiplex PCR; TCRdb keeps in-frame clones, though not all of them. The data hold about 62,000 clones, with 80% to 90% observed a single time. This material consisted of peripheral blood, taken on day 0 of AZD1222 vaccination. The receptor was derived from an adult in good health.

The CDR3 reads CASSLEGGRGSYEQYF. CDR3 bases: TGCGCCAGCAGCTTGGAGGGTGGGCGAGGCTCCTACGAGCAGTACTTC. This sequence joins TRBV5-1 and TRBJ2-7; D unclear. This CDR3 region has 16 residues. The V gene's germline CDR1 is SGHRS and CDR2 YFSETQ. Trimming took 0 bases from V and 0 from J, leaving 13 bases between them.